The TCR beta chain under discussion was sequenced for a study of T cell responses to AZD1222 COVID-19 vaccine (dated by TCRdb to the early 2020s). For the study in its entirety: AZD1222 recipients with second doses at about 4 weeks or about 12 weeks were pooled, because spike-specific TCR depth and breadth did not differ between schedules. A total of about 230 trial participants underwent TCR sequencing, of whom roughly 210 received two doses of AZD1222 and around 25 received two doses of the MenACWY control vaccine. Enrollment into the trials was organized by age into subgroups of 18-55, 56-69 and 70-plus years, and those subgroups contained roughly 150, 30 and 60 TCR-sequenced participants, respectively. What the study reported, not specific to this receptor: Because no day 14 peak-response samples were available, the repertoires could be characterized only after the peak T cell response. Conclusions about previously exposed vaccinees were limited because only a handful of AZD1222 recipients were SARS-CoV-2 seropositive at baseline. CD4 TCRs associated with the vaccine covered the entire spike protein, and the dominant responses were in regions 160-218 and 743-854. The 56-69-year group was small, and its depth increase did not reach significance, likely because of low power. Reportedly, almost half of the unique spike-specific TCRs recognized epitopes lying outside the regions that are mutated in the B.1.351 and B.1.1.7 variants. After two AZD1222 doses, spike-specific TCR breadth and depth were significantly higher than at day 0 and than in MenACWY recipients. Most participants were white British and females outnumbered males, and the authors suggested that clonal diversity may have been underestimated.

Taken with the paper, the label for time point translates to: baseline before first vaccination. Samples from vaccinated people were obtained from the UK trials COV001 and COV002, which included a single-blind randomized controlled phase 2/3 trial of AZD1222 (ChAdOx1 nCoV-19) in healthy adults. Trial participant PBMC samples were collected at day 0 and day 28 after the second dose for TCRbeta chain sequencing. The CDR3 regions of human TCRbeta chains were subjected to immunosequencing. Regarding the original processing steps: TCRs in the repertoires were compared against a reference library of SARS-CoV-2-specific TCRs that had been generated with the MIRA antigen-specificity platform. Breadth was defined as the fraction of unique TCRs that were SARS-CoV-2-associated, and depth was defined as the fraction of total T cells that were SARS-CoV-2-associated. Each spike-specific TCR was assigned to its reactive spike region and to a CD4 or CD8 class using the MIRA data. Log10-transformed breadth and depth values were compared by one-way ANOVA with Sidak's multiple comparisons tests. Not all clones reach the TCRdb copy of this immuneACCESS table, which keeps in-frame sequences only. Checked studies attribute under half of the gap to unresolved V genes and leave the rest unexplained. D and trimming were read from the DNA, whereas the V and J calls and clone size are those reported in that table. The sample contains about 110,000 clones, roughly nine tenths of them found a single time. 7.5% of the sample is in the top ten clones.

Concerning this clone: It lacks a known antigen. Base qualities were left out, and no much larger clone turns up one base away.

The clonotype originates from an adult in good health. Specimen: peripheral blood, collected on day 0 of AZD1222 vaccination.

CDR3 sequence: CASSLSGTQGAYGYTF. The DNA sequence is given as TGTGCCAGCAGCTTGTCAGGAACCCAGGGGGCCTATGGCTACACCTTC. The V and J segments used are TRBV11-2 and TRBJ1-2; 8 nucleotides in the junction match TRBD1. Sequences SGHAT (CDR1) and FQNNGV (CDR2) are obtained from the germline V gene. Trimming leaves V shorter by 3 bases and J shorter by 4 bases, with the junction holding 10 bases beyond the gene matches. From the cysteine up to the phenylalanine, the CDR3 has a length of 16 residues. Here the CDR3 DNA is all that survives: 48 bases in frame from base 1.